This T cell receptor (beta chain) was identified during a study of TIL therapy for anti-PD-1-resistant metastatic lung cancer. Regarding time point: pre-treatment sample, taken before nivolumab and TIL therapy. With V trimmed by 3 bases and J by 4 bases, 5 bases remained unmatched. Per germline, CDR1 LNHDA and CDR2 SQIVND (reference sequence). The CDR3 is 14 amino acids. The libraries were made with immunoSEQ v3. Here immunoSEQ multiplex PCR was the method, and the copy in TCRdb shows in-frame clones only, minus some. The sample consists of some 45,000 clones, about 86% of them appearing once. The source was blood, collected at baseline. This clonotype was obtained from a person aged 25-80 years with non-small cell lung cancer. V gene TRBV19 combines with J gene TRBJ2-5, with 7 bases aligning to TRBD1. The CDR3 sequence: CASSIKGARETQYF. The CDR3 DNA reads TGTGCCAGTAGTATTAAGGGGGCGAGAGAGACCCAGTACTTC.